This is a list of T cell receptor beta chains from one sample in a study of memory CD4+ T cells and cytomegalovirus serostatus. The repertoire was sequenced with immunoSEQ multiplex PCR; TCRdb's copy has only in-frame clones and lacks some. The sample consists of under 100,000 clones, around 80% of them appearing once. The sample taken for sequencing was memory CD4+ T cells from blood. Every receptor here comes from an adult in good health and CMV-seronegative. Both conserved end residues are trimmed from each CDR3.

v_gene	j_gene	CDR3aa
TRBV2	TRBJ1-4	ASRAPATNEKLF
TRBV18	TRBJ1-2	ASSPPGAYGYT
TRBV19	TRBJ1-2	ASSITGEDGYT
TRBV4-2	TRBJ1-2	ASSQDGTGVYGYT
TRBV7-2	TRBJ2-7	ASSLASGNAYEQY
TRBV5-1	TRBJ2-5	ASSSTGGYQETQY
TRBV14	TRBJ2-2	ASSPTRNTGELF
TRBV7-9	TRBJ2-6	ASSSPGANVLT
TRBV4-3	TRBJ1-1	ASSQGLNSANTEAF
TRBV29-1	TRBJ1-3	SVSDSGNTIY
TRBV21-1	TRBJ2-1	ASSSTIPALPYNEQF
TRBV28	TRBJ2-7	ASSLLTGGSFYEQY
TRBV6-1	TRBJ1-2	ASEIQYYYT
TRBV28	TRBJ2-5	ASSFGGTETQY
TRBV30	TRBJ2-5	AWSVQPETQY
TRBV28	TRBJ1-1	ASSLSTGVLTEAF
TRBV10-1	TRBJ2-2	ASSRTSVNTGELF
TRBV5-4	TRBJ2-2	ASSLSSGGLGGTGELF
TRBV28	TRBJ1-5	ASSSITGKQPQH
TRBV15	TRBJ2-7	ATSRTGTGASEQY
TRBV18	TRBJ1-5	ASSSLAGSNQPQH
TRBV30	TRBJ2-7	AWSMGGSYEQY
TRBV19	TRBJ2-2	ASSIVARTGGDGELF
TRBV4-1	TRBJ2-5	ASSPLRLAGEETQY
TRBV9	TRBJ1-1	ASSPTGAGAENTEAF
TRBV5-4	TRBJ1-1	ASSPPQMRGVNTEAF
TRBV6-6	TRBJ1-4	ASRSTGGRSEKLF
TRBV5-1	TRBJ1-1	ASSSPGQISEAF
TRBV30	TRBJ1-2	AGTGGLAHYGYT
TRBV5-1	TRBJ1-6	ASSSRTGDLLH
TRBV5-6	TRBJ2-1	ASSLILADNEQF
TRBV30	TRBJ2-7	AWCDRPYEQY
TRBV28	TRBJ2-7	ASSLFGYEQY
TRBV7-8	TRBJ1-4	ASSLPRGGDDEKLF
TRBV30	TRBJ2-6	AWAVGFPGANVLT
TRBV9	TRBJ2-7	ASSVGISYEQY
TRBV2	TRBJ1-1	ASSYRGEAEAF
TRBV11-2	TRBJ1-2	ASSFSGTTLGYT
TRBV4-1	TRBJ1-5	ASSLRGGLESNQPQH
TRBV19	TRBJ1-2	ASSVGVGYT
TRBV23-1	TRBJ1-5	ASRPDREYNQPQH
TRBV19	TRBJ1-4	ASSIMTFATNEKLF
TRBV7-9	TRBJ1-3	ASSLGTAGNTIY
TRBV9	TRBJ2-5	ASSVTLRETQY
TRBV2	TRBJ2-3	ASSEDGGDTDTQY
TRBV6-1	TRBJ1-1	ASSEVGFEAF
TRBV5-6	TRBJ2-7	ASSPDRAYEQY
TRBV5-1	TRBJ2-6	ASSLGAGTGATGANVLT
TRBV9	TRBJ1-1	ASSAIRAPEAF
TRBV27	TRBJ1-4	ASSSPMGQGRGKLF